This T cell receptor beta chain was sequenced in a study of T cell responses to AZD1222 COVID-19 vaccine. Study-wide points: Seropositive status at baseline applied to only 6 or 7 AZD1222 recipients.

This clone was seen a handful of times. The target antigen is unknown. Trimming pared 6 bases from V and 5 bases from J, leaving 17 bases between. The CDR3 spans 15 residues. CDR1 and CDR2 from the germline V gene are SGHAT and FQNNGV. Libraries were prepared by immunoSEQ multiplex PCR; TCRdb keeps only in-frame clonotypes and omits some of them. The sample lists roughly 120,000 clones; more than 80% were seen once. This TCR came from an adult in good health. J is TRBJ2-1 and V is TRBV11-2, with D possibly being TRBD1 (5 bases). Sequenced material: peripheral blood, taken on day 0 of AZD1222 vaccination. CDR3 protein: CASSQRAGINNEQFF. The CDR3 nucleotides are TGTGCCAGCAGTCAAAGGGCAGGGATCAACAATGAGCAGTTCTTC. The variable domain in full, completed from reference TRBV11-2 and TRBJ2-1, reads EAGVAQSPRYKIIEKRQSVAFWCNPISGHATLYWYQQILGQGPKLLIQFQNNGVVDDSQLPKDRFSAERLKGVDSTLKIQPAKLEDSAVYLCASSQRAGINNEQFFGPGTRLTVL.